These 22 T cell receptor beta chains originate from one sample sequenced in a study of CD8 T cells in ankylosing spondylitis. TCRdb redid the calling of the 5' RACE reads with MiXCR, one entry per CDR3 protein. The sample comprises 350,000 to 550,000 distinct CDR3 sequences, 20% to 30% of which are singletons, and under 0.9% rests with the top ten. Antigens for these TCRs are unknown. General study points: A motif in TCR beta, a set of about 8 highly homologous variants, appeared characteristic of ankylosing spondylitis blood.

Sequencing was performed on blood, either unsorted or a sorted T cell fraction (not recorded which). The receptors were gathered from a male donor with ankylosing spondylitis.

This clonotype was observed many times. The CDR3 nucleotides read TGTGCCAGCAGTTTACGGGGGGGTGATGAGCAGTTCTTC. It specifies CASSLRGGDEQFF. V usage is TRBV12-3 or TRBV12-4 and J usage is TRBJ2-1, with TRBD2 matching 8 bases. CDR3 length equals 13 residues. Trimming at V came to 2 bases and at J to 8 bases, leaving 2 bases not matched to a gene.

This sequence joins TRBV7-2 and TRBJ2-2, with 7 positions matching TRBD1. This CDR3 contains 14 residues. CDR1 is SGHTA and CDR2 is FQGNSA in the germline V gene. After removal of 7 bases from V and 1 base from J, the junction contained 3 bases not matched to a gene. The CDR3 spells CASTWTGNTGELFF. Written as DNA, the CDR3 is TGTGCCAGCACCTGGACAGGGAACACCGGGGAGCTGTTTTTT.

In its sample, this clonotype was seen a few times. The V gene is TRBV20-1, the J gene TRBJ2-2; 7 bases match TRBD2. This CDR3 spans 16 amino acids. V shed 0 bases, J shed 3 bases, and the junction held 7 bases outside the gene matches. Germline V gene data show CDR1 as DFQATT and CDR2 as SNEGSKA (reference sequence). The CDR3 protein is CSARDIREADTGELFF. The CDR3, as DNA: TGCAGTGCTAGAGATATCCGGGAGGCGGACACCGGGGAGCTGTTTTTT.

This clonotype was picked up a small number of times. CDR3 DNA: TGCAGTGCTAGAGGTCGTCTTGGCACAGATACGCAGTATTTT. It encodes CSARGRLGTDTQYF. The chain couples TRBV20-1 to TRBJ2-3; D call uncertain. With 1 base removed from V and 1 base from J, the gap between germline ends came to 9 bases. This CDR3 region has 14 residues. CDR1 is DFQATT and CDR2 is SNEGSKA in the germline V gene (reference sequence).

The J gene is TRBJ2-3, the V gene TRBV20-1; 7 bases map to TRBD1. The CDR3 extends over 14 amino acids. CDR1 DFQATT and CDR2 SNEGSKA come from the germline V gene (reference sequence). The V and J ends lost 4 bases and 0 bases, in that order; junction bases with no gene match: 4. CDR3 in DNA: TGCAGTGCTACAGGGGGTGCTAGCACAGATACGCAGTATTTT. Its protein is CSATGGASTDTQYF.

The chain recombines TRBV20-1 with TRBJ2-3, with 14 bases aligning to TRBD2. Looked up from germline, CDR1 is DFQATT and CDR2 is SNEGSKA (reference sequence). The length of the CDR3 is 15 residues. Trimming at V came to 4 bases and at J to 4 bases, leaving 4 bases not matched to a gene. The CDR3 spells CSATGTSGSPDTQYF. In nucleotides, the CDR3 is TGCAGTGCTACGGGGACTAGCGGGAGCCCAGATACGCAGTATTTT.

This clonotype was detected only a few times. Since no conserved phenylalanine or tryptophan closes the CDR3, a read error is the likely cause. The DNA is omitted, as the CDR3 cannot be located on it reliably, and the CDR3 follows TCRdb's listing. The chain employs TRBV20-1 and TRBJ2-3; TRBD2 is the table's D call and was not checked against the DNA. The CDR3 is 12 amino acids in total, end residues counted. CDR1 and CDR2 (germline): DFQATT, SNEGSKA (reference sequence). CDR3: CSAREGLAGAPT.

The sample holds a few counts of this clonotype. Written as DNA, the CDR3 is TGCGCCAGCAGCTCCACCGTGAGAGGGAACACTGAAGCTTTCTTT. Protein sequence: CASSSTVRGNTEAFF. The genes are TRBV5-1 and TRBJ1-1; D uncertain. Germline V CDR1 and CDR2: SGHRS, YFSETQ. This CDR3 is built from 15 residues. The ends were cut back, 3 bases at V and 1 base at J, with 13 bases in the middle.

The V gene is TRBV10-3, the J gene TRBJ1-2, with TRBD1 matching over 7 bases. CDR3 size: 13 residues. Germline V CDR1 and CDR2: ENHRY, SYGVKD. The J segment lost 3 bases and the V segment lost 3 bases, leaving 1 base of the junction unmatched. CDR3 coding DNA: TGTGCCATCAGTGAAACAGGGGACTATGGCTACACCTTC. It encodes CAISETGDYGYTF.

This chain uses TRBV5-1 with TRBJ2-5; possible D gene TRBD2, 6 bases. CDR1 and CDR2 (germline): SGHRS, YFSETQ. The CDR3 is made up of 14 amino acids. Trimming stripped 6 bases from V and 5 bases from J, with 17 bases between. CDR3 loop: CASKPEPRGETQYF. Here the CDR3 DNA reads TGCGCCAGCAAGCCAGAGCCTCGGGGGGAGACCCAGTACTTC.

The genes are TRBV2 and TRBJ2-1, with a tentative D call TRBD2 (6 bases). Trimming removed 8 bases at V and 6 bases at J, with 23 bases between. This CDR3 is built from 16 residues. Per the germline V gene, CDR1 is SNHLY and CDR2 is FYNNEI. The DNA for the CDR3 is TGTGCCAGCGGACCCCGAGGCCGGGCGGGGAGCAATGAGCAGTTCTTC. Encoded protein: CASGPRGRAGSNEQFF. The whole variable domain, filled in from reference TRBV2 and TRBJ2-1, reads EPEVTQTPSHQVTQMGQEVILRCVPISNHLYFYWYRQILGQKVEFLVSFYNNEISEKSEIFDDQFSVERPDGSNFTLKIRSTKLEDSAMYFCASGPRGRAGSNEQFFGPGTRLTVL.

This clonotype was seen only a few times. The rearrangement links TRBV4-2 to TRBJ2-2; perhaps TRBD2 as D (7 bases). This CDR3 contains 17 residues. CDR1 is LGHNA, CDR2 YNFKEQ, per germline. V gave up 1 base and J gave up 7 bases, with 19 bases separating them. The CDR3 sequence: CASSQASGTGRGGELFF. The CDR3 coding sequence is TGTGCCAGCAGCCAAGCTTCCGGTACAGGGAGGGGCGGGGAGCTGTTTTTT.

The rearrangement links TRBV20-1 to TRBJ2-1; 14 positions agree with TRBD2. The V gene's germline CDR1 is DFQATT and CDR2 SNEGSKA (reference sequence). The J segment lost 7 bases and the V segment lost 6 bases, leaving 5 bases of the junction unmatched. The CDR3 extends over 14 amino acids. The CDR3 nucleotides read TGCAGTGCCCGACTAGCGGGAGGGAGTAATGAGCAGTTCTTC. This codes for CSARLAGGSNEQFF.

The J gene is TRBJ2-1, the V gene TRBV5-1, with TRBD2 identical over 8 bases. Germline CDR1 reads SGHRS; CDR2 reads YFSETQ. There are 16 residues in the CDR3. V lost 4 bases, J lost 8 bases, and 14 bases stayed unmatched. CDR3 coding DNA: TGCGCCAGCAGCCTGCGAGCGGGAGCGCTATACGATGAGCAGTTCTTC. It translates to CASSLRAGALYDEQFF.

Only a few counts were recorded for this clonotype. The J gene is TRBJ2-1, the V gene TRBV12-3 or TRBV12-4; 14 positions agree with TRBD2. V lost 5 bases and J lost 1; bases outside the gene matches: 7. The CDR3 is made up of 18 amino acids. CDR3 coding DNA: TGTGCCAGCAGTCCTGGACTAGCGGGAGGAGGGTCCTACAATGAGCAGTTCTTC. This sequence encodes CASSPGLAGGGSYNEQFF.

This clonotype has only a few counts. This sequence joins TRBV5-1 and TRBJ2-5, with D perhaps matching TRBD1 (5 bases). Per germline, CDR1 SGHRS and CDR2 YFSETQ. The CDR3 runs 15 residues. Trimming removed 0 bases from V and 1 base from J, with 10 bases in between. The CDR3 loop is CASSLEGQSQETQYF. The CDR3 bases are TGCGCCAGCAGCTTGGAGGGGCAGAGCCAAGAGACCCAGTACTTC.

This chain joins TRBV5-1 and TRBJ2-5; 9 positions match TRBD2. The CDR3 has 16 residues. The V and J ends lost 1 base and 9 bases, in that order; junction bases with no gene match: 13. From germline, CDR1 is SGHRS and CDR2 YFSETQ. The CDR3 DNA is TGCGCCAGCAGCTTGAAGTCTAGCGGGGTAGGAATGGCCCAGTACTTC. Amino acids: CASSLKSSGVGMAQYF.

This chain uses TRBV12-3 or TRBV12-4 with TRBJ2-7; 12 nucleotides line up with TRBD2. Trimming removed 1 base from V and 5 bases from J; junction bases left unmatched: 9. CDR3 size: 17 residues. The CDR3 sequence: CASSLGGLAGSIHEQYV. The CDR3 region has the DNA TGTGCCAGCAGTTTAGGCGGACTAGCGGGGAGCATCCACGAGCAGTACGTC.

The gene calls are TRBV3-1 and TRBJ1-3; a weak D match, TRBD1 (5 bases). The CDR3 loop spans 16 amino acids. CDR1 is LGHDT, CDR2 YNNKEL, per germline (reference sequence). Trimming took off 4 bases at V and 0 bases at J, with 13 bases between the two ends. Written as DNA, the CDR3 is TGTGCCAGCAGCCGGAAGGGAGGGACCTCTGGAAACACCATATATTTT. Translation: CASSRKGGTSGNTIYF. Filled out from reference TRBV3-1 and TRBJ1-3, the complete variable domain reads DTAVSQTPKYLVTQMGNDKSIKCEQNLGHDTMYWYKQDSKKFLKIMFSYNNKELIINETVPNRFSPKSPDKAHLNLHINSLELGDSAVYFCASSRKGGTSGNTIYFGEGSWLTVV.

DNA of the CDR3: TGCAGTGCTAGAGCTAGCGGGATGAATGAGCAGTTCTTC. Amino acids: CSARASGMNEQFF. The chain has TRBV20-1 and TRBJ2-1, with 9 bases that match TRBD2. V dropped 1 base and J dropped 7; count of bases not matched to a gene: 2. The CDR3 is 13 residues long. CDR1 is DFQATT and CDR2 is SNEGSKA in the germline V gene (reference sequence).

This clonotype turned up a few times. The rearrangement joins TRBV5-5 to TRBJ1-4, with TRBD1 as a possible D gene (5 bases). The CDR3 loop spans 15 amino acids. V was clipped by 4 bases and J by 2 bases, with 12 bases between them. Germline lookup yields CDR1 SGHKS and CDR2 YYEKEE (reference sequence). The CDR3 DNA reads as TGTGCCAGCAGCCCGAGGGGCACTACTAATGAAAAACTGTTTTTT. Protein product: CASSPRGTTNEKLFF.

This clonotype was seen a few times. The CDR3 DNA follows: TGTGCCAGCAGTGAATATGAGGAACCCTTCTCCTACAATGAGCAGTTCTTC. It codes for CASSEYEEPFSYNEQFF. The J gene is TRBJ2-1, the V gene TRBV25-1; D gene uncertain. The CDR3 is 17 residues long. Germline CDR1 reads MGHDK; CDR2 reads SYGVNS. Trimming removed 0 bases from V and 0 bases from J, with 12 bases in between.